This T cell receptor beta chain was profiled in a study of T cells in Graves' hyperthyroidism and ophthalmopathy. The source material, RNA transcripts, was used to amplify TCR beta CDR3 regions. The study used the HTBI primer set for a first-round RT-PCR of the TCR CDR3. TCRdb reprocessed the multiplex PCR reads via MiXCR and lists one record per CDR3 protein. The profile shows 530,000 or so distinct CDR3 sequences, more than 15% of them singletons. Trimming took off 6 bases at V and 1 base at J, with 13 bases between the two ends. The CDR3 totals 15 residues. This clonotype was seen ten or more times.

The source is a woman under 30 with Graves' ophthalmopathy. This chain joins TRBV12-3 or TRBV12-4 and TRBJ1-3, with D tentatively TRBD1 (6 bases). The sequenced material came from blood. In DNA, the CDR3 is TGTGCCAGCAGCCCGACAGGAGGGTCTGGAAACACCATATATTTT. It specifies CASSPTGGSGNTIYF.